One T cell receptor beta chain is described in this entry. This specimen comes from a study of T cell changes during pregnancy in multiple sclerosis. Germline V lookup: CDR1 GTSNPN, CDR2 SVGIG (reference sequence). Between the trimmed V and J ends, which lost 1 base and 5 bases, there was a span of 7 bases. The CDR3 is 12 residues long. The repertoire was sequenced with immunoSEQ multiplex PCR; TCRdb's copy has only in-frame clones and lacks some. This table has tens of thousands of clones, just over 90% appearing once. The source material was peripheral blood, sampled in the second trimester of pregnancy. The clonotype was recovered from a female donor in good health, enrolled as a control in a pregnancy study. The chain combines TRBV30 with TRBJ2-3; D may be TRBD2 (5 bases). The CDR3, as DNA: TGTGCCTGGAGTGAACGGGGAGATACGCAGTATTTT. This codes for CAWSERGDTQYF.